The text below deals with one TCR beta chain. The junction departs from germline at one end; a sequencing error may be responsible. The sample is drawn from a study of blood T cell repertoires in COVID-19. Study-level information: Nucleic acid was either cDNA or gDNA, and it came from T cells, B-cell-depleted T cells, or PBMCs.

The V gene's germline CDR1 is GTSNPN and CDR2 SVGIG (reference sequence). This CDR3 contains 14 residues. In the study's own analysis: Reference gene primer amplification yielded estimated nucleated cell counts. Profiling relied on immunoSEQ multiplex PCR, and the TCRdb table lists in-frame clones only, not all of them. The DNA was the basis for D and trimming; V, J and clone size are from that table. The data hold approximately 290,000 clones, with 80% to 90% observed a single time. The chain uses TRBV30 and TRBJ1-2, with D possibly TRBD1 on 5 matching bases. This receptor was taken from a man younger than 45 with acute or convalescent COVID-19. The sequencing input was peripheral blood. Here the CDR3 reads CAYHLPWGDAIIAF. In nucleotides, the CDR3 is TGTGCCTACCACCTACCTTGGGGGGACGCAATAATCGCCTTC.